Listed here are 2 T cell receptor beta chains from one sample, sequenced in a study of low-dose radiotherapy and immunotherapy resistance in tumors. TRAV- and TRBV-specific primers were used for first-strand cDNA, which covered alpha and beta chains. Using a constant-region primer together with a V-primer adapter, TCRs were subjected to roughly 20 PCR cycles of amplification. TCRdb processed the reads anew with MiXCR; each CDR3 protein has one entry. The table records roughly 10,000 distinct CDR3 sequences, 65% of them present only once. These receptors originate from a human donor with advanced metastatic prostate, ovarian, gallbladder or colorectal cancer (not recorded which). This table probably holds off-target reads from a library built for another chain.

The chain carries TRBV6-2 or TRBV6-3 and TRBJ2-7, with 8 bases aligning to TRBD1. CDR1 is MNHEY, CDR2 SVGEGT, per germline. This CDR3 spans 15 amino acids. Germline trimming cut 5 bases from V and 1 base from J; bases unmatched to any gene: 7. Here the CDR3 reads CASSSPGQGSYEQYF. The CDR3 DNA sequence: TGTGCCAGCAGTAGCCCAGGACAGGGTTCCTACGAGCAGTACTTC.

The genes are TRBV3-1 and TRBJ2-5; 7 bases map to TRBD2. The J segment lost 4 bases and the V segment lost 0 bases, leaving 8 bases of the junction unmatched. In germline, CDR1 is LGHDT, CDR2 YNNKEL (reference sequence). There are 16 residues in the CDR3. CDR3 residues: CASSQDSGGMGETQYF. Written as DNA, the CDR3 is TGTGCCAGCAGCCAAGATTCGGGGGGTATGGGAGAGACCCAGTACTTC.